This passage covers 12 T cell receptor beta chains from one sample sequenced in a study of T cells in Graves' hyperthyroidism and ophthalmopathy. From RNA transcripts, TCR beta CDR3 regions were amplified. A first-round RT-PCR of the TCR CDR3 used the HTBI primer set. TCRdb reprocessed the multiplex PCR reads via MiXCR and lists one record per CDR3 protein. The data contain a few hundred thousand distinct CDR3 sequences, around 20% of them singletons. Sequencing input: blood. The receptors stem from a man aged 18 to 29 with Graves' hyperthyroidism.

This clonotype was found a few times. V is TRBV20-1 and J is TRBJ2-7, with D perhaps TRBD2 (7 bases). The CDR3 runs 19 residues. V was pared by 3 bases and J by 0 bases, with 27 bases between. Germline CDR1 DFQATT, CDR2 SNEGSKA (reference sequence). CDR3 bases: TGCAGTGCTAGTCGGGCGGGGGCTTTCATACTGCCGAGCTCCTACGAGCAGTACTTC. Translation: CSASRAGAFILPSSYEQYF.

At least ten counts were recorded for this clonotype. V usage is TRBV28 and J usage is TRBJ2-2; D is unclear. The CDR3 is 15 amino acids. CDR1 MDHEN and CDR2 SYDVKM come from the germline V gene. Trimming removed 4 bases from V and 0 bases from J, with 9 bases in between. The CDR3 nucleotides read TGTGCCAGCAGTTCTCGGAGCCCGAACACCGGGGAGCTGTTTTTT. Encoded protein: CASSSRSPNTGELFF.

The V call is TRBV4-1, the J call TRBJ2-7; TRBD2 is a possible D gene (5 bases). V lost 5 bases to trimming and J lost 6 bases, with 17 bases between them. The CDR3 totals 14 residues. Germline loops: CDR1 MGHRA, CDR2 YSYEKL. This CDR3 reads CASSSRGAVGEQYF. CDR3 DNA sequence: TGCGCCAGCAGCTCCCGGGGTGCCGTAGGCGAGCAGTACTTC.

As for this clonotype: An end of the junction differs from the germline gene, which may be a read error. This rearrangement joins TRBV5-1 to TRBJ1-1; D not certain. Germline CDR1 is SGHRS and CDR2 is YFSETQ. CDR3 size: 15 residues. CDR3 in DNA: TGCGCCGGCAGCCCACCAGGACTGATCAACACTGAAGCTTTCTTT. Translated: CAGSPPGLINTEAFF.

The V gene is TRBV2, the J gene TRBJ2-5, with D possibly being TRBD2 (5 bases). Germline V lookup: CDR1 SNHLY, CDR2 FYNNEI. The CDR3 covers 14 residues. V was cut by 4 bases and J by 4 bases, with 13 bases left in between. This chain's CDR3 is CASSGGNSLETQYF. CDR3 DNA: TGTGCCAGCAGTGGAGGGAATAGTCTAGAGACCCAGTACTTC.

This CDR3 is CASSTPKGRPMWDEQYF. CDR3 bases: TGTGCCAGCAGCACCCCAAAGGGACGCCCGATGTGGGACGAGCAGTACTTC. The chain employs TRBV12-3 or TRBV12-4 and TRBJ2-7; D is possibly TRBD1 or TRBD2 (5 bases each). V was clipped by 6 bases and J by 5 bases, with 26 bases between them. This CDR3 comprises 17 residues.

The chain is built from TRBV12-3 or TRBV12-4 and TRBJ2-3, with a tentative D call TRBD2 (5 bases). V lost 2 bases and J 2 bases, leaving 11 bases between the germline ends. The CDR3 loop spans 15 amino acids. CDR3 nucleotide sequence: TGTGCCAGCAGTTTAAACGGAGGTATCACAGATACGCAGTATTTT. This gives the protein CASSLNGGITDTQYF.

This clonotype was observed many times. CDR3 DNA sequence: TGCAGCGTTGTCCCTACCGCAGGGCAGGGGGGCTACACCTTC. Translated: CSVVPTAGQGGYTF. The rearrangement uses TRBV29-1 and TRBJ1-2, with D possibly TRBD1 on 6 matching bases. The germline V gene has CDR1 SQVTM and CDR2 ANQGSEA. The CDR3 runs 14 residues. Trimming took off 4 bases at V and 8 bases at J, with 20 bases between the two ends.

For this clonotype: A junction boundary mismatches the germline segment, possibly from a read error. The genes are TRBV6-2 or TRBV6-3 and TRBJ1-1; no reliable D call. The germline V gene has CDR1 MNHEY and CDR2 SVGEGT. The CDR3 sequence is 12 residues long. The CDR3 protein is CASSSFMTEACF. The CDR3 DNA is TGTGCTAGCAGTTCCTTTATGACTGAAGCTTGCTTT.

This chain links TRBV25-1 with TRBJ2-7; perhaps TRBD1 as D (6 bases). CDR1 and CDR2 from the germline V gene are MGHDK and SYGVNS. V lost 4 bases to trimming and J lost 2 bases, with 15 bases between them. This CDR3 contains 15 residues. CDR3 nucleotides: TGTGCCAGCAGTGGGACAGCCACCGCTCCCTACGAGCAGTACTTC. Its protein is CASSGTATAPYEQYF.

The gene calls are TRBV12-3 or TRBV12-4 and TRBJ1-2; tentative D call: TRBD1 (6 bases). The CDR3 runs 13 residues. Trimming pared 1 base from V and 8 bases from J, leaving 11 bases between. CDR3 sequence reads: CASSLGIGGGYTF. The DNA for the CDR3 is TGTGCCAGCAGTTTAGGGATAGGGGGAGGCTACACCTTC.

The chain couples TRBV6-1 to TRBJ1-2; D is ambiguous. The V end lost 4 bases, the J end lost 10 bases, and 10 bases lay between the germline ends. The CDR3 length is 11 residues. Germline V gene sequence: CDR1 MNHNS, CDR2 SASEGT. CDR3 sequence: CASSVPWLYTF. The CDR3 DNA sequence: TGTGCCAGCAGTGTACCCTGGCTCTACACCTTC.